This T cell receptor beta chain was sequenced during a study of T-cell reconstitution after alpha-beta-depleted transplantation in children. Study-wide findings and caveats: One year after transplant, T-cell counts and diversity came mostly from newly produced T cells. Approximately two months post-transplant, alpha-beta T cells reportedly originated from several hundred expanded graft clones. Day-60 TCRbeta diversity that was high in some patients was derived from surviving recipient T cells and thymic progenitors.

In germline, CDR1 is SGHAT, CDR2 FQNNGV. The CDR3 sequence is 18 residues long. The junction had 12 bases not matched to a gene; V was cut back by 0 bases and J by 4 bases. This clonotype was detected ten times or more. Antigen unknown. Preparation of the TCRbeta library was carried out with unique molecular identifiers. One entry per CDR3 protein results from TCRdb running MiXCR on the PCR reads. The sample lists 210,000 or so distinct CDR3 sequences; around 9.9% were seen once. The sample here was PBMCs, taken before TCRalphabeta/CD19-depleted stem cell transplant. The TCR comes from a child under two years old with acute myeloid leukemia, due to receive a stem cell transplant. This chain connects TRBV11-2 to TRBJ2-1, with 7 bases matching TRBD2. CDR3 coding DNA: TGTGCCAGCAGCTTAGATGGGTTGGGGGGAGCGGGGTACAATGAGCAGTTCTTC. It is translated as CASSLDGLGGAGYNEQFF. Combining the CDR3 with reference TRBV11-2 and TRBJ2-1 gives the whole variable domain EAGVAQSPRYKIIEKRQSVAFWCNPISGHATLYWYQQILGQGPKLLIQFQNNGVVDDSQLPKDRFSAERLKGVDSTLKIQPAKLEDSAVYLCASSLDGLGGAGYNEQFFGPGTRLTVL.